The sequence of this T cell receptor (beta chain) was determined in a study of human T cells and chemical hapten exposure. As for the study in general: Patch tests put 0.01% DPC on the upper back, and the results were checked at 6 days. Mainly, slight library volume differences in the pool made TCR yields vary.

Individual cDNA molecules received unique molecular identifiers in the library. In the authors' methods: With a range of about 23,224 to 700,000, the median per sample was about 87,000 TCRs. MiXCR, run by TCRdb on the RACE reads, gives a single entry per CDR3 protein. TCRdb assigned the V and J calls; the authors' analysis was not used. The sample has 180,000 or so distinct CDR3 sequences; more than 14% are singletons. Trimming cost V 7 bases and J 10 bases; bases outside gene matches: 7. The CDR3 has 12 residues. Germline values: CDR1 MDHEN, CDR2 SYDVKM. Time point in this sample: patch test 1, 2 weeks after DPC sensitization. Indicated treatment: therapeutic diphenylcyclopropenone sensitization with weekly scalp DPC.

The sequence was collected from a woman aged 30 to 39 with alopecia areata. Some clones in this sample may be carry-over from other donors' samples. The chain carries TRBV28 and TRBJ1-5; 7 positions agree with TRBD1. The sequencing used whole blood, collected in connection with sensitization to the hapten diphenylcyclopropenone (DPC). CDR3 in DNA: TGTGCCAGCACAGCTCCAGGGGGTCCCCAGCATTTT. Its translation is CASTAPGGPQHF.